The clone carrying this T cell receptor beta chain has a handful of counts. This specimen comes from a study of cytomegalovirus exposure and HLA in healthy donors. The CDR3 is made up of 13 amino acids. The germline V gene encodes CDR1 MNHNY and CDR2 SVGAGI (reference sequence). V was pared by 7 bases and J by 5 bases, with 14 bases between. Amplification used 60 Vbeta primers and 13 Jbeta primers. Clones were sequenced by immunoSEQ multiplex PCR, and TCRdb holds only the in-frame ones, with some missing. The sample lists more than 110,000 clones, over 75% occurring once. The TCR originated in a female donor in good health and CMV-seronegative. Sequenced material: PBMCs. The chain recombines TRBV6-6 with TRBJ1-2, with D uncertain. The CDR3 nucleotides are TGTGCCAGCATCGACATTTTATTTTATGGCTACACCTTC. The encoded protein is CASIDILFYGYTF.